The 28 T cell receptor beta chains below all came from one sample that was sequenced in a study of blood T cell repertoires in COVID-19. Measured with immunoSEQ multiplex PCR; TCRdb has only the in-frame clones, and not every one. The data contain 350,000 to 450,000 clones, 80% to 90% of them singletons. The material sequenced was peripheral blood. The receptors shown here come from a woman in her sixties or seventies with COVID-19, enrolled during active disease.

CDR3: CASSHRIPGDGYTF. The CDR3 DNA sequence: TGTGCCAGCAGCCACAGGATCCCGGGGGATGGCTACACCTTC. The chain recombines TRBV3-1 (or the pseudogene TRBV3-2) with TRBJ1-2; maybe TRBD1 (5 bases). Trimming took 3 bases from V and 6 from J, leaving 14 bases between them. Germline V gene lookup returns CDR1 LGHDT and CDR2 YNNKEL (reference sequence). The CDR3 has 14 amino acids.

CDR3 bases: TGCGCCAGCAGCCAGGAGGTAGCCCCCTACGAGCAGTACTTC. It is translated as CASSQEVAPYEQYF. This sequence joins TRBV5-1 and TRBJ2-7, with D perhaps TRBD2 (5 bases). The CDR3 totals 14 residues. Germline V gene lookup returns CDR1 SGHRS and CDR2 YFSETQ. The germline V and J ends were trimmed by 4 bases and 2 bases, with 13 bases remaining between them.

V and J are TRBV6-5 and TRBJ1-1; 9 bases are shared with TRBD1. The V gene's germline CDR1 is MNHEY and CDR2 SVGAGI. V lost 5 bases and J lost 0; bases outside the gene matches: 4. CDR3 length equals 15 residues. CDR3 in DNA: TGTGCCAGCAGTATGACAGGGGGGTTGAACACTGAAGCTTTCTTT. Translation gives CASSMTGGLNTEAFF.

The chain employs TRBV5-1 and TRBJ2-5; possibly TRBD1 for D (6 bases). The CDR3 totals 15 residues. The V gene's germline CDR1 is SGHRS and CDR2 YFSETQ. Trimming took 4 bases from V and 3 from J, leaving 16 bases between them. This CDR3 reads CASSKQGRPEETQYF. DNA of the CDR3: TGCGCCAGCAGCAAACAGGGAAGACCCGAAGAGACCCAGTACTTC.

CDR3 in DNA: TGTGCCAGCAAAAGAACCGTCGACTTAACGGGCACCGGGGAGCTGTTTTTT. Translation gives CASKRTVDLTGTGELFF. The chain links TRBV2 to TRBJ2-2; D unclear. CDR3 length: 17 amino acids. Trimming shortened V by 7 bases and J by 4 bases, and 22 bases separated the two germline ends. CDR1 and CDR2 from the germline V gene are SNHLY and FYNNEI.

The rearrangement uses TRBV7-9 and TRBJ1-2; tentative D call: TRBD1 (5 bases). Trimming cost V 1 base and J 12 bases, with 12 bases left between them. Germline values: CDR1 SEHNR, CDR2 FQNEAQ (reference sequence). This CDR3 region has 12 residues. CDR3 sequence (DNA): TGTGCCAGCAGCTTAGTCGGTGACAGTCACACCTTC. This encodes CASSLVGDSHTF.

The chain uses TRBV6-5 and TRBJ1-6; a weak D match, TRBD1 (6 bases). V dropped 0 bases and J dropped 10 bases, with 13 bases sitting between them. CDR1 and CDR2 from the germline V gene are MNHEY and SVGAGI. This CDR3 has 15 residues. The CDR3 DNA reads as TGTGCCAGCAGTTACTCGATGAGGGGGGGATCACCCCTCCACTTT. Translating gives CASSYSMRGGSPLHF.

The chain joins TRBV7-6 to TRBJ1-2; no clear D gene. Looked up from germline, CDR1 is SGHVS and CDR2 is FNYEAQ. This CDR3 contains 14 residues. Trimming pared 4 bases from V and 7 bases from J, leaving 16 bases between. The CDR3 is CASSSGGSGSGYTF. The CDR3, as DNA: TGTGCCAGCAGCTCCGGAGGGTCAGGTAGTGGCTACACCTTC. Full variable domain (remainder filled in from reference TRBV7-6 and TRBJ1-2): GAGVSQSPRYKVTKRGQDVALRCDPISGHVSLYWYRQALGQGPEFLTYFNYEAQQDKSGLPNDRFSAERPEGSISTLTIQRTEQRDSAMYRCASSSGGSGSGYTFGSGTRLTVV.

The V and J genes are TRBV30 and TRBJ1-4; a weak D match, TRBD1 (5 bases). This CDR3 has 14 amino acids. Trimming pared 1 base from V and 7 bases from J, leaving 13 bases between. Germline values: CDR1 GTSNPN, CDR2 SVGIG (reference sequence). For the CDR3, the DNA is TGTGCCTGGAGTGACTGGGGGGTTCCTGAAAAACTGTTTTTT. Its translation: CAWSDWGVPEKLFF.

The chain combines TRBV9 with TRBJ2-2; D is possibly TRBD2 (5 bases). Germline V CDR1 and CDR2: SGDLS, YYNGEE. The CDR3 length is 13 residues. Deletions cut 5 bases from V and 5 bases from J, with 10 bases between. CDR3 DNA sequence: TGTGCCAGCAGGGTCGGGGAGACCGGGGAGCTGTTTTTT. Translated, it gives CASRVGETGELFF. Full variable domain (remainder filled in from reference TRBV9 and TRBJ2-2): DSGVTQTPKHLITATGQRVTLRCSPRSGDLSVYWYQQSLDQGLQFLIQYYNGEERAKGNILERFSAQQFPDLHSELNLSSLELGDSALYFCASRVGETGELFFGEGSRLTVL.

The chain carries TRBV3-1 (or the pseudogene TRBV3-2) and TRBJ2-7; 9 bases align to TRBD1. With 4 bases clipped from V and 5 bases from J, the junction kept 9 bases outside the gene matches. Per germline, CDR1 LGHDT and CDR2 YNNKEL (reference sequence). The length of the CDR3 is 15 residues. The CDR3 reads CASSPPGQGRHEQYF. CDR3 in DNA: TGTGCCAGCAGCCCCCCGGGACAGGGTCGGCACGAGCAGTACTTC.

This clone was observed once. The chain uses TRBV7-3 and TRBJ2-5, with a tentative D call TRBD2 (7 bases). V was trimmed by 1 base and J by 5 bases, leaving 8 bases between them. This CDR3 spans 13 amino acids. Germline V gives CDR1 SGHTA, CDR2 FQGTGA. The CDR3 nucleotides are TGTGCCAGCAGCTTAAGGGGGGGCGAGACCCAGTACTTC. Translation: CASSLRGGETQYF.

This chain joins TRBV7-2 and TRBJ1-1; D may be TRBD1 (5 bases). CDR1 SGHTA and CDR2 FQGNSA come from the germline V gene. The CDR3 is 16 amino acids. Trimming cost V 5 bases and J 0 bases, with 16 bases left between them. CDR3 region: CASSLWGVIMNTEAFF. For the CDR3, the DNA is TGTGCCAGCAGCCTCTGGGGGGTCATAATGAACACTGAAGCTTTCTTT.

This clone was picked up a small number of times. The CDR3 DNA sequence: TGCGCCAGCAGCTTGATCCAGGGGGCCGGGGACACTGAAGCTTTCTTT. Amino acid sequence: CASSLIQGAGDTEAFF. This rearrangement joins TRBV5-1 to TRBJ1-1; 8 bases match TRBD1. V shed 1 base, J shed 3 bases, and the junction held 8 bases outside the gene matches. Germline CDR1 and CDR2: SGHRS and YFSETQ. This CDR3 region has 16 residues.

This clone was observed once. The CDR3 sequence is CASSFRRARHATNEKLFF. The CDR3 DNA reads as TGTGCCAGCAGCTTCAGGAGGGCCAGGCACGCAACTAATGAAAAACTGTTTTTT. V usage is TRBV5-6 and J usage is TRBJ1-4; no reliable D call. V gave up 2 bases and J gave up 0 bases, with 17 bases separating them. The CDR3 runs to 18 residues. Germline assignment: CDR1 SGHDT and CDR2 YYEEEE.

The sample holds one count of this clone. V gene TRBV3-1 (or the pseudogene TRBV3-2) combines with J gene TRBJ2-1, with D perhaps TRBD1 (6 bases). Germline V gives CDR1 LGHDT, CDR2 YNNKEL (reference sequence). V lost 0 bases and J lost 4, with 10 bases in between. CDR3 size: 15 residues. The chain's CDR3 is CASSQEGARYNEQFF. CDR3 nucleotides: TGTGCCAGCAGCCAAGAGGGGGCGCGATACAATGAGCAGTTCTTC.

The chain uses TRBV5-4 and TRBJ1-1; 9 positions match TRBD1. Germline loops: CDR1 SGHNT, CDR2 YYREEE (reference sequence). This CDR3 is 16 amino acids long. V was clipped by 2 bases and J by 0 bases; unmatched bases: 5. The DNA of the CDR3 is TGTGCCAGCAGCTTTACAGGGGGCACAGTGAACACTGAAGCTTTCTTT. It encodes CASSFTGGTVNTEAFF.

The rearrangement uses TRBV18 and TRBJ2-3; D unresolved. The CDR3 consists of 13 residues. V was shortened by 5 bases and J by 3 bases, with 9 bases between the two germline ends. Germline CDR1 and CDR2: KGHSH and LQKENI. CDR3: CASSSYQTDTQYF. The CDR3 DNA is TGTGCCAGCTCATCCTACCAAACAGATACGCAGTATTTT.

The V and J genes are TRBV6-5 and TRBJ2-3; a possible D gene is TRBD1 (5 bases). The V end was cut by 0 bases, the J end by 2 bases, with 9 bases between. The CDR3 sequence is 15 residues long. Germline V gene lookup returns CDR1 MNHEY and CDR2 SVGAGI. This CDR3 reads CASSYSIGDTDTQYF. CDR3 nucleotides: TGTGCCAGCAGTTACTCGATAGGGGACACAGATACGCAGTATTTT.

V and J are TRBV5-4 and TRBJ2-7; D gene ambiguous. Trimming removed 4 bases from V and 2 bases from J, with 10 bases in between. Germline assignment: CDR1 SGHNT and CDR2 YYREEE (reference sequence). The CDR3 consists of 13 residues. CDR3 nucleotide sequence: TGTGCCAGCAGCACACACGTTACCTACGAGCAGTACTTC. Amino acids: CASSTHVTYEQYF.

This clone showed up just once. The chain uses TRBV13 and TRBJ2-3, with D unclear. Germline V lookup: CDR1 PRHDT, CDR2 FYEKMQ (reference sequence). This CDR3 is 16 amino acids long. Between the trimmed V and J ends, which lost 5 bases and 0 bases, there was a span of 15 bases. CDR3 in DNA: TGTGCCAGCAGCCCTCGGTCCTCGTATAGCACAGATACGCAGTATTTT. It codes for CASSPRSSYSTDTQYF.

The V call is TRBV6-5, the J call TRBJ1-6; unclear D gene. CDR3 length equals 13 residues. Germline-derived CDR1 and CDR2 are MNHEY and SVGAGI. The ends were cut back, 1 base at V and 7 bases at J, with 5 bases in the middle. The CDR3 bases are TGTGCCAGCAGTTACTTCGAGAATTCACCCCTCCACTTT. This gives the protein CASSYFENSPLHF.

This chain connects TRBV6-6 to TRBJ1-6; the D gene is possibly TRBD1 (5 bases). Trimming took off 6 bases at V and 8 bases at J, with 14 bases between the two ends. This CDR3 is 14 amino acids long. The germline V gene encodes CDR1 MNHNY and CDR2 SVGAGI (reference sequence). DNA of the CDR3: TGTGCCAGCAGCCACACAGGAACGCATTCACCCCTCCACTTT. Translation: CASSHTGTHSPLHF.

The rearrangement links TRBV30 to TRBJ1-1; 8 bases match TRBD1. V shed 3 bases, J shed 0 bases, and the junction held 9 bases outside the gene matches. CDR1 and CDR2 (germline): GTSNPN, SVGIG (reference sequence). The CDR3 consists of 16 residues. As DNA, the CDR3 is TGTGCCTGGAGAGAGACGACACAGGGGGTGAACACTGAAGCTTTCTTT. Amino acids: CAWRETTQGVNTEAFF.

This clone appeared a few times. The rearrangement uses TRBV5-1 and TRBJ1-2, with 7 bases identical to TRBD1. Germline CDR1 reads SGHRS; CDR2 reads YFSETQ. The V gene end was trimmed by 4 bases and the J gene end by 2 bases; junction bases not matched to a gene: 8. The length of the CDR3 is 15 residues. The CDR3 protein is CASSPSGTANYGYTF. CDR3 nucleotide sequence: TGCGCCAGCAGCCCGTCCGGGACAGCCAACTATGGCTACACCTTC.

This rearrangement joins TRBV24-1 to TRBJ1-2; D not certain. V gave up 0 bases and J gave up 3 bases, with 7 bases separating them. The CDR3 runs to 14 residues. Per germline, CDR1 KGHDR and CDR2 SFDVKD. DNA of the CDR3: TGTGCCACCAGTGATTTGAACAGCTACTATGGCTACACCTTC. Its protein is CATSDLNSYYGYTF.

Only one count was recorded for this clone. V usage is TRBV3-1 (or the pseudogene TRBV3-2) and J usage is TRBJ1-2; no reliable D call. V was cut by 0 bases and J by 8 bases, with 13 bases left in between. CDR1 and CDR2 (germline): LGHDT, YNNKEL (reference sequence). This CDR3 comprises 14 residues. CDR3 protein: CASSQDGPWRGYTF. DNA of the CDR3: TGTGCCAGCAGCCAAGATGGTCCCTGGAGGGGCTACACCTTC.

CDR3 sequence reads: CASSSGGTGTTGELFF. CDR3 nucleotides: TGCGCCAGCAGCTCTGGGGGGACAGGGACCACCGGGGAGCTGTTTTTT. The chain couples TRBV5-1 to TRBJ2-2, with 9 bases fitting TRBD1. CDR1 is SGHRS and CDR2 is YFSETQ in the germline V gene. Trimming at V came to 3 bases and at J to 4 bases, leaving 7 bases not matched to a gene. CDR3 length equals 16 residues.